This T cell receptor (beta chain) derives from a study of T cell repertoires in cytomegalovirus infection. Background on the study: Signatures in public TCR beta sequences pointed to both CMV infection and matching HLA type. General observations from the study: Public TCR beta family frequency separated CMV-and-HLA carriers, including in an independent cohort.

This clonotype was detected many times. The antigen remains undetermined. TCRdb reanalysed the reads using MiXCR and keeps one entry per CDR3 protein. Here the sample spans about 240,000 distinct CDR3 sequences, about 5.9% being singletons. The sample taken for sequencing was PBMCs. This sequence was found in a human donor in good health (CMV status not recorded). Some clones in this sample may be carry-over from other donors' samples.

This CDR3 is CASSATSGGSPYNEQFF. CDR3 DNA sequence: TGTGCCAGCAGTGCGACTAGCGGGGGGTCCCCATACAATGAGCAGTTCTTC. The chain couples TRBV2 to TRBJ2-1, with TRBD2 identical over 13 bases. The ends lost 4 bases at V and 4 bases at J; junction bases unmatched: 7. The CDR3 covers 17 residues. Germline V gene lookup returns CDR1 SNHLY and CDR2 FYNNEI.